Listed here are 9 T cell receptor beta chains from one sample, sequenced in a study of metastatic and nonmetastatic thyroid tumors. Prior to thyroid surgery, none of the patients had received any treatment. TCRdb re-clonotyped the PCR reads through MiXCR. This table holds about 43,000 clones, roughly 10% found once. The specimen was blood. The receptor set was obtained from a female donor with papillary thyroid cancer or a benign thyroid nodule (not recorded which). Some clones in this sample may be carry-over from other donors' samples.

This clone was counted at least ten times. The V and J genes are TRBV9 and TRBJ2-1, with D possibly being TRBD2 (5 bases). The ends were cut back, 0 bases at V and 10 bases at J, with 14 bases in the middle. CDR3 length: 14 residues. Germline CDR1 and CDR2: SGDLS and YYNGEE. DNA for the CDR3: TGTGCCAGCAGCGTAGGGGGAGTCCGTACAGAGCAGTTCTTC. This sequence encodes CASSVGGVRTEQFF.

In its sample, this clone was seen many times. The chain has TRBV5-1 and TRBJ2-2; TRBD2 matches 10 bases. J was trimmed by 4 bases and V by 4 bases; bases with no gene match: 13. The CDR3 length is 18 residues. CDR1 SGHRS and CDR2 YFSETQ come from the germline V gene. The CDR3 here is CASSGGGPSGSSTGELFF. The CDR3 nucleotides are TGCGCCAGCAGCGGAGGGGGGCCTAGCGGGAGTAGCACCGGGGAGCTGTTTTTT.

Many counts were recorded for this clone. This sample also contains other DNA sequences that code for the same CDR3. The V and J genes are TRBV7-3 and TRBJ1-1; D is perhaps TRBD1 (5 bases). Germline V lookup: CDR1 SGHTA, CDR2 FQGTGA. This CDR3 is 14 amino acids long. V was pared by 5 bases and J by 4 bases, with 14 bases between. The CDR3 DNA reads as TGTGCCAGCAGCCCCTCTCCGGGGGGCACTGAAGCTTTCTTT. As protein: CASSPSPGGTEAFF.

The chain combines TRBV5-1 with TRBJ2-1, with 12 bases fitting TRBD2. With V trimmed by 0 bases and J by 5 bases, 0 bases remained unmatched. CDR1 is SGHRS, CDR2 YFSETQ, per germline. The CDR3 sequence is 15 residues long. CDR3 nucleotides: TGCGCCAGCAGCTTGGCTAGCGGGAGGGACAATGAGCAGTTCTTC. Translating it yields CASSLASGRDNEQFF.

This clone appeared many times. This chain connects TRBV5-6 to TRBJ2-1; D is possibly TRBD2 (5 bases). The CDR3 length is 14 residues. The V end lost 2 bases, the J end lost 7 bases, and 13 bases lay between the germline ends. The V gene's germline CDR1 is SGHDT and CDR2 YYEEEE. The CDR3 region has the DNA TGTGCCAGCAGCTTTCGAGGGAGTGGGAATGAGCAGTTCTTC. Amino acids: CASSFRGSGNEQFF. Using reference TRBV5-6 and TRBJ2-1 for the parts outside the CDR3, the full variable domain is DAGVTQSPTHLIKTRGQQVTLRCSPKSGHDTVSWYQQALGQGPQFIFQYYEEEERQRGNFPDRFSGHQFPNYSSELNVNALLLGDSALYLCASSFRGSGNEQFFGPGTRLTVL.

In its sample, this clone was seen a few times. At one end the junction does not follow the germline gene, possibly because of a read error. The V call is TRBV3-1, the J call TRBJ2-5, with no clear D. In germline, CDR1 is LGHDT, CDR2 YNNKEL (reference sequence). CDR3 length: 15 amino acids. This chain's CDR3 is CASIQEVGRWETQYF. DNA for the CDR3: TGTGCCAGCATCCAAGAGGTAGGGCGGTGGGAGACCCAGTACTTC.

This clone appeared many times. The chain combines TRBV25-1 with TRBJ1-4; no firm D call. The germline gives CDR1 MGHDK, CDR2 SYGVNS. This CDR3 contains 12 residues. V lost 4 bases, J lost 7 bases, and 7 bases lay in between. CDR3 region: CASSARGEKLFF. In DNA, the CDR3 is TGTGCCAGCAGTGCCCGGGGTGAAAAACTGTTTTTT. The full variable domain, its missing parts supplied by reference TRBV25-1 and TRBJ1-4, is EADIYQTPRYLVIGTGKKITLECSQTMGHDKMYWYQQDPGMELHLIHYSYGVNSTEKGDLSSESTVSRIRTEHFPLTLESARPSHTSQYLCASSARGEKLFFGSGTQLSVL.

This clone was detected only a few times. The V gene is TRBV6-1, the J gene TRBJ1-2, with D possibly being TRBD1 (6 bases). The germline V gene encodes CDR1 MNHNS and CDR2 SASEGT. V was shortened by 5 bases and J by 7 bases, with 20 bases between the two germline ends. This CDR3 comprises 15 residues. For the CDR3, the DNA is TGTGCCAGCAGTTCCCGGGACCCTGGGACATCTGGCTACACCTTC. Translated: CASSSRDPGTSGYTF.

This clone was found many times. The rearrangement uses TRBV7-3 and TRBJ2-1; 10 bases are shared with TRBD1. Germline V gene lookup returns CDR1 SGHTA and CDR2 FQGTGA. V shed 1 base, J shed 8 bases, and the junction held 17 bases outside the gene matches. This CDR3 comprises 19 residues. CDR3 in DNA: TGTGCCAGCAGCTTAAGTCCAATTAGCGGGACAGGGGTTTCGGATGAGCAGTTCTTC. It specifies CASSLSPISGTGVSDEQFF.